Shown below are 14 T cell receptor beta chains from a single sample sequenced in a study of technical replicates of blood from a handful of donors. The protocol was immunoSEQ multiplex PCR, while the TCRdb copy is restricted to in-frame clones and leaves out a portion. Here the sample spans 80,000 to 100,000 clones, about 95% being singletons. Sequenced sample: T cells isolated from PBMCs. Every receptor here comes from a human donor in good health.

CDR3 bases: TGCGCCAGCAGCGAGCTTGGGGACAATAATGGCTACACCTTC. It is translated as CASSELGDNNGYTF. The gene calls are TRBV5-1 and TRBJ1-2; weak D call: TRBD1 (6 bases). This CDR3 is 14 amino acids long. Germline assignment: CDR1 SGHRS and CDR2 YFSETQ. The V end was cut by 4 bases, the J end by 6 bases, with 16 bases between.

This chain connects TRBV5-1 to TRBJ2-1; a possible D gene is TRBD2 (6 bases). Per germline, CDR1 SGHRS and CDR2 YFSETQ. Trimming left V 2 bases short and J 6 bases short, with 15 bases between. This CDR3 spans 15 amino acids. For the CDR3, the DNA is TGCGCCAGCAGCTTTTCGGGACTCGTTGGCAATGAGCAGTTCTTC. Amino acid sequence: CASSFSGLVGNEQFF.

The chain joins TRBV19 to TRBJ2-7; 8 bases align to TRBD2. The V and J ends lost 1 base and 0 bases, in that order; junction bases with no gene match: 2. The CDR3 sequence is 15 residues long. Looked up from germline, CDR1 is LNHDA and CDR2 is SQIVND (reference sequence). In nucleotides, the CDR3 is TGTGCCAGTAGTATAGGCGGGGGGAACTCCTACGAGCAGTACTTC. Protein: CASSIGGGNSYEQYF. Drawing the rest from reference TRBV19 and TRBJ2-7, the complete variable domain is DGGITQSPKYLFRKEGQNVTLSCEQNLNHDAMYWYRQDPGQGLRLIYYSQIVNDFQKGDIAEGYSVSREKKESFPLTVTSAQKNPTAFYLCASSIGGGNSYEQYFGPGTRLTVT.

The chain combines TRBV5-1 with TRBJ2-7; possibly TRBD2 for D (6 bases). Trimming pared 4 bases from V and 3 bases from J, leaving 14 bases between. Germline V gene sequence: CDR1 SGHRS, CDR2 YFSETQ. The CDR3 contains 14 residues. The DNA for the CDR3 is TGCGCCAGCAGCCAAGCCGGGACTCTCTACGAGCAGTACTTC. Protein product: CASSQAGTLYEQYF.

This chain joins TRBV5-1 and TRBJ2-7; D is perhaps TRBD2 (7 bases). CDR1 and CDR2 from the germline V gene are SGHRS and YFSETQ. With 2 bases removed from V and 2 bases from J, the gap between germline ends came to 14 bases. This CDR3 has 15 amino acids. CDR3 coding DNA: TGCGCCAGCAGCTTCGGGGGGCGACAGGCCTACGAGCAGTACTTC. It translates to CASSFGGRQAYEQYF.

The chain employs TRBV18 and TRBJ2-7; 11 bases match TRBD1. V lost 0 bases and J lost 5; bases outside the gene matches: 6. The CDR3 is 16 amino acids. Germline V gives CDR1 KGHSH, CDR2 LQKENI. The CDR3 protein is CASSPPRDRGKNEQYF. The DNA of the CDR3 is TGTGCCAGCTCACCACCTCGGGACAGGGGGAAGAACGAGCAGTACTTC.

This chain connects TRBV4-1 to TRBJ2-7; TRBD2 matches 7 bases. The germline CDR1 and CDR2 sequences are MGHRA and YSYEKL. The length of the CDR3 is 15 residues. J lost 0 bases, V lost 0 bases, and 2 bases had no gene match. The DNA of the CDR3 is TGCGCCAGCAGCCAAGATGGGGGGGACTCCTACGAGCAGTACTTC. Protein: CASSQDGGDSYEQYF.

This chain uses TRBV27 with TRBJ2-1; D may be TRBD2 (5 bases). Trimming left V 4 bases short and J 5 bases short, with 12 bases between. Germline loops: CDR1 MNHEY, CDR2 SMNVEV (reference sequence). This CDR3 region has 14 residues. CDR3 sequence: CASSYVSGDNEQFF. As DNA, the CDR3 is TGTGCCAGCAGTTACGTCAGCGGCGACAATGAGCAGTTCTTC.

This chain uses TRBV28 with TRBJ2-3; tentative D call: TRBD2 (6 bases). Germline V lookup: CDR1 MDHEN, CDR2 SYDVKM. V lost 3 bases and J lost 11, with 9 bases in between. The CDR3 spans 11 residues. The DNA of the CDR3 is TGTGCCAGCAGTTTTAGCGGCTTGCAGTATTTT. It is translated as CASSFSGLQYF.

This clone turned up a few times. The V gene is TRBV6-5, the J gene TRBJ2-7; TRBD2 agrees at 9 bases. Germline lookup yields CDR1 MNHEY and CDR2 SVGAGI. The CDR3 has 15 amino acids. With V trimmed by 4 bases and J by 3 bases, 7 bases remained unmatched. The chain's CDR3 is CASSSLASGDYEQYF. The CDR3 nucleotides read TGTGCCAGCAGTTCCCTTGCTAGCGGGGACTACGAGCAGTACTTC.

This sequence joins TRBV15 and TRBJ2-1, with D tentatively TRBD1 (6 bases). The CDR3 contains 16 residues. Trimming cost V 3 bases and J 0 bases, with 12 bases left between them. Germline CDR1 and CDR2: LNHNV and YYDKDF (reference sequence). This chain's CDR3 is CATSSEGTYSYNEQFF. The CDR3 DNA sequence: TGTGCCACCAGCAGCGAGGGGACATACTCCTACAATGAGCAGTTCTTC.

The chain joins TRBV14 to TRBJ2-4; the match to TRBD1 covers 8 bases. Germline CDR1 and CDR2: SGHDN and FVKESK. The CDR3 spans 15 residues. Trimming took 4 bases from V and 6 from J; bases not matched to a gene: 8. For the CDR3, the DNA is TGTGCCAGCAGCCCACAGGGGGGCCCCCGAAACATTCAGTACTTC. It is translated as CASSPQGGPRNIQYF.

The J gene is TRBJ2-5, the V gene TRBV7-9; D is ambiguous. The CDR3 loop spans 13 amino acids. Germline-derived CDR1 and CDR2 are SEHNR and FQNEAQ (reference sequence). V was pared by 1 base and J by 1 base, with 4 bases between. The CDR3 here is CASSLDIQETQYF. The CDR3 DNA reads as TGTGCCAGCAGCTTAGACATCCAAGAGACCCAGTACTTC.

The chain has TRBV18 and TRBJ2-3; 8 positions agree with TRBD2. Per germline, CDR1 KGHSH and CDR2 LQKENI. J gave up 3 bases and V 0 bases, and 5 bases lay outside the gene matches. The CDR3 length is 16 residues. The CDR3 here is CASSPPEAGVTDTQYF. CDR3 coding DNA: TGTGCCAGCTCACCACCCGAAGCGGGAGTTACAGATACGCAGTATTTT.